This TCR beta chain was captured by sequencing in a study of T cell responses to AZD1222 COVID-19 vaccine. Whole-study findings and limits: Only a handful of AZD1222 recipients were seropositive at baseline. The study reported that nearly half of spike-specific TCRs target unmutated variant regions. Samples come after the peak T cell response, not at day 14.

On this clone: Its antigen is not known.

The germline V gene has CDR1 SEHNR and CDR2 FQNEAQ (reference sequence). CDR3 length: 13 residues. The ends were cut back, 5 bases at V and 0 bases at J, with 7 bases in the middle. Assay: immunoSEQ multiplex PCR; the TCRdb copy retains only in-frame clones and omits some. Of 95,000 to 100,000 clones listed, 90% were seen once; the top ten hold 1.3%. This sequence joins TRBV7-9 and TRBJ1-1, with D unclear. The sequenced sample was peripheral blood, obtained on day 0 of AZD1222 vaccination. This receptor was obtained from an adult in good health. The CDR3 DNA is TGTGCCAGCAGCCGTCCTTTGAACACTGAAGCTTTCTTT. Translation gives CASSRPLNTEAFF.